The 27 T cell receptor beta chains reported below all come from one sample, sequenced in a study of OX40 agonist ivuxolimab in advanced cancers. The data were produced by immunoSEQ multiplex PCR, yet TCRdb's version contains in-frame clones alone and is incomplete. Of 9,500 to 11,000 clones listed, roughly 76% were seen once; the top ten hold 33%. The sequencing here drew on CD4+ or CD8+ T cells sorted from blood, taken in a trial of the OX40 agonist ivuxolimab. These receptors all come from an adult with an advanced solid tumor such as melanoma, head and neck, liver or kidney cancer.

Points on this clone: Other DNA sequences of this sample code for an identical CDR3. The rearrangement links TRBV7-6 to TRBJ2-7; tentative D call: TRBD1 (5 bases). CDR3 length: 14 residues. In germline, CDR1 is SGHVS, CDR2 FNYEAQ. Trimming took 1 base from V and 1 from J, leaving 8 bases between them. CDR3 nucleotide sequence: TGTGCCAGCAGCTTAGGACAGAATTCCTACGAGCAGTACTTC. Translated, it gives CASSLGQNSYEQYF.

V usage is TRBV7-9 and J usage is TRBJ1-1; TRBD1 matches at 12 bases. This CDR3 region has 17 residues. V shed 2 bases, J shed 3 bases, and the junction held 7 bases outside the gene matches. Germline V CDR1 and CDR2: SEHNR, FQNEAQ (reference sequence). In DNA form, the CDR3 reads TGTGCCAGCAGCTTATCCCCGGGACAGGGGGCGGACACTGAAGCTTTCTTT. It codes for CASSLSPGQGADTEAFF.

The V and J genes are TRBV7-6 and TRBJ2-2, with D perhaps matching TRBD1 or TRBD2 (5 bases each). The CDR3 has 17 amino acids. Germline lookup yields CDR1 SGHVS and CDR2 FNYEAQ. Trimming shortened V by 1 base and J by 7 bases, and 19 bases separated the two germline ends. The CDR3 is CASSLGGNSVRSGELFF. CDR3 sequence (DNA): TGTGCCAGCAGCTTAGGGGGGAACTCTGTGCGGAGCGGGGAGCTGTTTTTT.

DNA of the CDR3: TGTGCCAGCAGCGCCAGACTAGCTTTCAACACCGGGGAGCTGTTTTTT. This sequence encodes CASSARLAFNTGELFF. This chain links TRBV9 with TRBJ2-2, with 7 bases aligning to TRBD2. Germline V gives CDR1 SGDLS, CDR2 YYNGEE. The CDR3 extends over 16 amino acids. Unmatched junction bases numbered 7, after V lost 3 bases and J lost 2 bases.

This clone showed up just a few times. V is TRBV5-1 and J is TRBJ2-7, with D tentatively TRBD2 (6 bases). CDR3 length equals 15 residues. Trimming stripped 4 bases from V and 2 bases from J, with 16 bases between. In germline, CDR1 is SGHRS, CDR2 YFSETQ. CDR3 in DNA: TGCGCCAGCAGCGGGGGGACGGGGGAAACCTACGAGCAGTACTTC. Its translation: CASSGGTGETYEQYF.

In this sample, this clone turned up once. The J gene is TRBJ2-2, the V gene TRBV27, with no clear D. The CDR3 consists of 14 residues. V was pared by 3 bases and J by 5 bases, with 10 bases between. Germline CDR1 MNHEY, CDR2 SMNVEV (reference sequence). The CDR3 here is CASSFQSGTGELFF. CDR3 in DNA: TGTGCCAGCAGTTTCCAATCAGGTACCGGGGAGCTGTTTTTT.

The CDR3 loop is CASSSILGTVNTEAFF. The CDR3 region has the DNA TGTGCCAGCAGCTCTATACTGGGGACAGTGAACACTGAAGCTTTCTTT. The V gene is TRBV7-2, the J gene TRBJ1-1, with 7 nucleotides matching TRBD1. V lost 4 bases, J lost 0 bases, and 8 bases stayed unmatched. This CDR3 comprises 16 residues. Germline loops: CDR1 SGHTA, CDR2 FQGNSA.

The chain couples TRBV11-2 to TRBJ1-3, with D hard to call. CDR1 is SGHAT and CDR2 is FQNNGV in the germline V gene. V was trimmed by 5 bases and J by 0 bases, leaving 17 bases between them. The CDR3 spans 17 residues. The CDR3 reads CASSLGPGPFSGNTIYF. The CDR3 DNA reads as TGTGCCAGCAGCCTCGGTCCTGGACCGTTCTCTGGAAACACCATATATTTT.

The chain joins TRBV6-5 to TRBJ1-4; D not certain. V was clipped by 4 bases and J by 4 bases, with 10 bases between them. This CDR3 is 14 amino acids long. Per germline, CDR1 MNHEY and CDR2 SVGAGI. CDR3 protein: CASSFRESNEKLFF. The CDR3 coding sequence is TGTGCCAGCAGTTTCCGGGAGAGTAATGAAAAACTGTTTTTT.

This sequence joins TRBV7-9 and TRBJ2-1; 11 bases line up with TRBD1. The CDR3 loop spans 16 amino acids. Trimming cost V 5 bases and J 8 bases; bases outside gene matches: 11. The germline V gene encodes CDR1 SEHNR and CDR2 FQNEAQ (reference sequence). The CDR3 reads CASSPGTGGARDEQFF. Here the CDR3 DNA reads TGTGCCAGCAGCCCTGGGACAGGGGGGGCTAGGGATGAGCAGTTCTTC.

V gene TRBV27 combines with J gene TRBJ2-7; 12 bases are a match to TRBD2. V gave up 5 bases and J gave up 0 bases; unmatched junction bases: 2. The germline CDR1 and CDR2 sequences are MNHEY and SMNVEV (reference sequence). The CDR3 covers 15 residues. The CDR3 DNA is TGTGCCAGCAGTCCGACTAGCGGGAGCTCCTACGAGCAGTACTTC. Translation: CASSPTSGSSYEQYF.

The chain combines TRBV6-1 with TRBJ1-4; TRBD1 matches at 9 bases. Germline lookup yields CDR1 MNHNS and CDR2 SASEGT. The CDR3 is made up of 15 amino acids. Germline trimming cut 5 bases from V and 7 bases from J; bases unmatched to any gene: 8. As DNA, the CDR3 is TGTGCCAGCAGTATCTCGACAGGGGGGGGTGAAAAACTGTTTTTT. This encodes CASSISTGGGEKLFF.

The CDR3, as DNA: TGTGCCAGCAGTCACAGTTTTGGGCAGTACGAGCAGTACTTC. This encodes CASSHSFGQYEQYF. J is TRBJ2-7 and V is TRBV28; D not certain. V dropped 5 bases and J dropped 4 bases, with 15 bases sitting between them. CDR3 length equals 14 residues. From germline, CDR1 is MDHEN and CDR2 SYDVKM.

The genes are TRBV9 and TRBJ2-1, with 10 nucleotides matching TRBD2. The CDR3 spans 16 residues. Germline CDR1 SGDLS, CDR2 YYNGEE. The trim removed 0 bases at V and 0 bases at J, leaving 0 bases unmatched. The CDR3 DNA sequence: TGTGCCAGCAGCGTAGGACTAGCGGGCTCCTACAATGAGCAGTTCTTC. It is translated as CASSVGLAGSYNEQFF. Full variable domain (missing parts from reference TRBV9 and TRBJ2-1): DSGVTQTPKHLITATGQRVTLRCSPRSGDLSVYWYQQSLDQGLQFLIQYYNGEERAKGNILERFSAQQFPDLHSELNLSSLELGDSALYFCASSVGLAGSYNEQFFGPGTRLTVL.

By proportion, this clone is medium-sized. The chain joins TRBV7-9 to TRBJ2-7; 9 bases map to TRBD1. V was pared by 5 bases and J by 1 base, with 9 bases of the junction left unmatched. The germline CDR1 and CDR2 sequences are SEHNR and FQNEAQ (reference sequence). This CDR3 has 16 residues. The CDR3 nucleotides are TGTGCCAGCAGCGGAGAAACAGGGGGCGATTCCTACGAGCAGTACTTC. Translation gives CASSGETGGDSYEQYF.

The chain is built from TRBV4-1 and TRBJ1-1, with 7 nucleotides matching TRBD1. Germline CDR1 reads MGHRA; CDR2 reads YSYEKL. CDR3 length: 15 amino acids. Unmatched junction bases numbered 8, after V lost 1 base and J lost 6 bases. CDR3 nucleotide sequence: TGCGCCAGCAGCCAAGGAAAACAGGGGTCGGCTGAAGCTTTCTTT. Protein sequence: CASSQGKQGSAEAFF.

The J gene is TRBJ1-1, the V gene TRBV4-3; D is uncertain. The CDR3 loop spans 15 amino acids. V gave up 4 bases and J gave up 0 bases, with 12 bases separating them. Germline V gene lookup returns CDR1 LGHNA and CDR2 YSLEER. The DNA of the CDR3 is TGCGCCAGCAGCCGCGGGCCCGCAATGAACACTGAAGCTTTCTTT. Translation gives CASSRGPAMNTEAFF.

This clone was seen only a few times. The CDR3, as DNA: TGCGCCAGCAGCCAAGCCCCTAGCGGGAGGCCTCACAATGAGCAGTTCTTC. This codes for CASSQAPSGRPHNEQFF. The chain employs TRBV4-1 and TRBJ2-1; 11 bases are shared with TRBD2. Germline assignment: CDR1 MGHRA and CDR2 YSYEKL. After removal of 1 base from V and 5 bases from J, the junction contained 7 bases not matched to a gene. The CDR3 is 17 amino acids.

The rearrangement links TRBV4-1 to TRBJ2-1; 9 nucleotides align to TRBD2. The CDR3 contains 15 residues. Germline V gene sequence: CDR1 MGHRA, CDR2 YSYEKL. The trim removed 2 bases at V and 8 bases at J, leaving 7 bases unmatched. CDR3 bases: TGCGCCAGCAGCCAACGGGCGGGAGGGCTCGATGAGCAGTTCTTC. The encoded protein is CASSQRAGGLDEQFF.

The rearrangement links TRBV28 to TRBJ2-5, with TRBD2 identical over 11 bases. V shed 7 bases, J shed 4 bases, and the junction held 8 bases outside the gene matches. CDR1 MDHEN and CDR2 SYDVKM come from the germline V gene. The CDR3 is made up of 15 amino acids. The DNA for the CDR3 is TGTGCCAGCACCAGCACTAGCGGGAGTGTAGAGACCCAGTACTTC. The encoded protein is CASTSTSGSVETQYF. The full variable domain, completed using reference TRBV28 and TRBJ2-5, is DVKVTQSSRYLVKRTGEKVFLECVQDMDHENMFWYRQDPGLGLRLIYFSYDVKMKEKGDIPEGYSVSREKKERFSLILESASTNQTSMYLCASTSTSGSVETQYFGPGTRLLVL.

This chain links TRBV15 with TRBJ2-1; 8 bases are shared with TRBD1. The CDR3 length is 16 residues. The germline V gene encodes CDR1 LNHNV and CDR2 YYDKDF (reference sequence). The trim removed 0 bases at V and 5 bases at J, leaving 6 bases unmatched. CDR3 bases: TGTGCCACCAGCAGAGATGGCAGGGGGCAGGACAATGAGCAGTTCTTC. Translating it yields CATSRDGRGQDNEQFF.

J is TRBJ2-7 and V is TRBV27; no firm D call. V lost 5 bases and J 2 bases, leaving 10 bases between the germline ends. There are 13 residues in the CDR3. Germline values: CDR1 MNHEY, CDR2 SMNVEV (reference sequence). The CDR3 loop reads CASSPNDPYEQYF. For the CDR3, the DNA is TGTGCCAGCAGTCCGAATGATCCCTACGAGCAGTACTTC.

The chain carries TRBV2 and TRBJ1-6, with 8 bases aligning to TRBD1. V was pared by 6 bases and J by 9 bases, with 22 bases of the junction left unmatched. This CDR3 has 19 residues. The germline V gene encodes CDR1 SNHLY and CDR2 FYNNEI. CDR3 sequence: CASSPTRDRLKGHASPLHF. CDR3 coding DNA: TGTGCCAGCAGCCCTACTCGGGACAGGCTAAAGGGACACGCTTCACCCCTCCACTTT. The full variable domain, its missing parts supplied by reference TRBV2 and TRBJ1-6, is EPEVTQTPSHQVTQMGQEVILRCVPISNHLYFYWYRQILGQKVEFLVSFYNNEISEKSEIFDDQFSVERPDGSNFTLKIRSTKLEDSAMYFCASSPTRDRLKGHASPLHFGNGTRLTVT.

This clone has only a few counts. J is TRBJ2-7 and V is TRBV7-3; D possibly matches TRBD1 or TRBD2 (5 bases each). Per germline, CDR1 SGHTA and CDR2 FQGTGA. The V end lost 3 bases, the J end lost 2 bases, and 14 bases lay between the germline ends. The CDR3 sequence is 15 residues long. The CDR3 reads CASSFTGTETYEQYF. The CDR3 nucleotides are TGTGCCAGCAGCTTTACGGGGACCGAGACCTACGAGCAGTACTTC.

The chain has TRBV28 and TRBJ1-1, with D unclear. Trimming shortened V by 2 bases and J by 0 bases, and 4 bases separated the two germline ends. Germline-derived CDR1 and CDR2 are MDHEN and SYDVKM. This CDR3 has 13 amino acids. This chain's CDR3 is CASSLGLNTEAFF. CDR3 coding DNA: TGTGCCAGCAGTTTAGGACTGAACACTGAAGCTTTCTTT. Combining the CDR3 with reference TRBV28 and TRBJ1-1 gives the whole variable domain DVKVTQSSRYLVKRTGEKVFLECVQDMDHENMFWYRQDPGLGLRLIYFSYDVKMKEKGDIPEGYSVSREKKERFSLILESASTNQTSMYLCASSLGLNTEAFFGQGTRLTVV.

The chain carries TRBV7-2 and TRBJ2-7; the match to TRBD2 covers 9 bases. CDR3 length: 15 amino acids. Germline loops: CDR1 SGHTA, CDR2 FQGNSA. Trimming at V came to 5 bases and at J to 5 bases, leaving 10 bases not matched to a gene. This CDR3 is CASSPVGIAGDEQYF. CDR3 nucleotide sequence: TGTGCCAGCAGCCCCGTGGGTATAGCGGGAGACGAGCAGTACTTC.

The CDR3 here is CASSQATGGVETQYF. In DNA, the CDR3 is TGTGCCAGCAGCCAAGCTACAGGGGGCGTGGAGACCCAGTACTTC. The chain recombines TRBV4-2 with TRBJ2-5, with TRBD1 identical over 9 bases. This CDR3 region has 15 residues. Germline-derived CDR1 and CDR2 are LGHNA and YNFKEQ. Losses at the gene ends were 1 base for V and 5 bases for J; bases not matched to a gene: 5.